This T cell receptor beta chain derives from a study of cytomegalovirus exposure and HLA in healthy donors. V was shortened by 0 bases and J by 7 bases, with 12 bases between the two germline ends. Germline V lookup: CDR1 LNHNV, CDR2 YYDKDF (reference sequence). The CDR3 loop spans 15 amino acids. Libraries were prepared by immunoSEQ multiplex PCR; TCRdb keeps only in-frame clonotypes and omits some of them. The sample shows roughly 270,000 clones, around 89% of them seen only once. The V and J genes are TRBV15 and TRBJ2-2, with D perhaps TRBD1 (6 bases). Sequencing input: PBMCs. The sequence was obtained from a woman between 18 and 29 years old in good health and CMV-seronegative. CDR3 sequence: CATSREAGVGGELFF. CDR3 bases: TGTGCCACCAGCAGAGAGGCAGGGGTGGGCGGGGAGCTGTTTTTT.